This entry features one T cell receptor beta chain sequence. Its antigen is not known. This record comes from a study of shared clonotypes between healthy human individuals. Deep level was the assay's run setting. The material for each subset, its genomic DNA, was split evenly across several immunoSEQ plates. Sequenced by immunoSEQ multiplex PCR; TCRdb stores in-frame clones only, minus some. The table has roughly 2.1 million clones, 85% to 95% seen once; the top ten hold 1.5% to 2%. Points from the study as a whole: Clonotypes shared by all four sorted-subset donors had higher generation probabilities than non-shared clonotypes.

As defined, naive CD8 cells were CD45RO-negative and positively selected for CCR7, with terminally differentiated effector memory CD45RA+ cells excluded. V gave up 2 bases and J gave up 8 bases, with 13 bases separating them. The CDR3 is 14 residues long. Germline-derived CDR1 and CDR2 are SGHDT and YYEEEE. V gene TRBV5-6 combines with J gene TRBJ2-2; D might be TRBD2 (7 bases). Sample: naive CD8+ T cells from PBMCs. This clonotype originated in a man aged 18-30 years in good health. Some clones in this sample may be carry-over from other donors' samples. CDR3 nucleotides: TGTGCCAGCAGCTTTTGGCGGGGGCCGGGGGAGCTGTTTTTT. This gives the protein CASSFWRGPGELFF.